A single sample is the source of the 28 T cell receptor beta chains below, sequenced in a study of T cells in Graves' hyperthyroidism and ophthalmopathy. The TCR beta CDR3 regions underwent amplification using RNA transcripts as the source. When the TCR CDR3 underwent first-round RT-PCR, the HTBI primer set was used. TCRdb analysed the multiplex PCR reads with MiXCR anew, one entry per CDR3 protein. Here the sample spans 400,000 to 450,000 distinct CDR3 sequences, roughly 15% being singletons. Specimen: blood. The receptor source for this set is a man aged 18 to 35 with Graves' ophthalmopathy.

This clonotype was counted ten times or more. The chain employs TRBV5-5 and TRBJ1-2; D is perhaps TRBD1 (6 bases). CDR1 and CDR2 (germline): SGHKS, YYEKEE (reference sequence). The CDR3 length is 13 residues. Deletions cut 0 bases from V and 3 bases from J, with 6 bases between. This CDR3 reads CASSLDRDYGYTF. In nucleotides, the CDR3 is TGTGCCAGCAGCTTGGACAGGGACTATGGCTACACCTTC.

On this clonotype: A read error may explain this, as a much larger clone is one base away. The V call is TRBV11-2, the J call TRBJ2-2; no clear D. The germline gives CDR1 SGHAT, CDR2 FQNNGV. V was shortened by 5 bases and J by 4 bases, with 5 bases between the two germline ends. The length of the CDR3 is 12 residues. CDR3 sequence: CASSVATGELFF. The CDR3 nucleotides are TGTGCCAGCAGCGTAGCCACCGGGGAGCTGTTTTTT.

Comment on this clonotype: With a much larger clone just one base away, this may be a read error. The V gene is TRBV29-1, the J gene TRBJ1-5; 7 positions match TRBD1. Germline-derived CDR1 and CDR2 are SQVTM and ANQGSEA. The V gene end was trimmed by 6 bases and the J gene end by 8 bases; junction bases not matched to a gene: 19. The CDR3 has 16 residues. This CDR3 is CSVTLGTEGLNKPQHF. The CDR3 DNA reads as TGCAGCGTGACCTTGGGGACAGAGGGCCTTAATAAGCCCCAGCATTTT.

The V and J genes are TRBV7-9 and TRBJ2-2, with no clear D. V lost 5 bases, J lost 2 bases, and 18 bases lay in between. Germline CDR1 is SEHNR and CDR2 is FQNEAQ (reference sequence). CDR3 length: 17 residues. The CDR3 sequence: CASSPPLSSRNTGELFF. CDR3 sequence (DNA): TGTGCCAGCAGCCCACCTCTCTCGAGTCGAAACACCGGGGAGCTGTTTTTT.

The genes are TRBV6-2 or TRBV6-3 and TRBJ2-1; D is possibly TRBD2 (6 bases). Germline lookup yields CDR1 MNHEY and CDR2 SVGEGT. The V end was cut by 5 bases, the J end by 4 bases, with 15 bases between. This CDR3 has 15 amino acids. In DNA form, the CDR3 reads TGTGCCAGCAGTCGTCCGGGGGATGAGTACAATGAGCAGTTCTTC. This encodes CASSRPGDEYNEQFF.

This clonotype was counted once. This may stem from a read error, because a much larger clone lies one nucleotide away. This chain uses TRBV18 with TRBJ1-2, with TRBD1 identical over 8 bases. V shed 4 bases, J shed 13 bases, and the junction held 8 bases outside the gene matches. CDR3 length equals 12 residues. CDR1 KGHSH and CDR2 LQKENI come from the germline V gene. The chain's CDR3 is CASSLQGQVITF. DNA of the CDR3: TGTGCCAGCTCACTACAGGGACAGGTTATCACCTTC.

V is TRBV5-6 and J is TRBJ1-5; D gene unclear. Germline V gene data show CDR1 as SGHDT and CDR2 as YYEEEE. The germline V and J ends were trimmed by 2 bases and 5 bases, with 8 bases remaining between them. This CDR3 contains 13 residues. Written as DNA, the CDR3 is TGTGCCAGCAGCTTTTCGGGATATCAGCCCCAGCATTTT. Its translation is CASSFSGYQPQHF.

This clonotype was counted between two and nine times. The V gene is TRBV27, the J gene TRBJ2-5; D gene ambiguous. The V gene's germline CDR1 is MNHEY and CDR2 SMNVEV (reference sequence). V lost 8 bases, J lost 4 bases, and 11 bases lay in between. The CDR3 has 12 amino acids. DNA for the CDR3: TGTGCCAGCGGATCTTGGGTAGAGACCCAGTACTTC. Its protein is CASGSWVETQYF.

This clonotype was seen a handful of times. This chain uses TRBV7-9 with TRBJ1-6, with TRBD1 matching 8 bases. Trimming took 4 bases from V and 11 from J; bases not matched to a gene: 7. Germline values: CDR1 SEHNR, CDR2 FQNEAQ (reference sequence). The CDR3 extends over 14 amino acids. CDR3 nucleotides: TGTGCCAGCAGCTGGACAGGGAGTTATACACCCCTCCACTTT. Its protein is CASSWTGSYTPLHF.

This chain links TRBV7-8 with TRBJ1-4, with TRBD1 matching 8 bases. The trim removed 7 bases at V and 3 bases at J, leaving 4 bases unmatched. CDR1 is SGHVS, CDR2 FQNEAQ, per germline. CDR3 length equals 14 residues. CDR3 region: CASTMTGANEKLFF. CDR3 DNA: TGTGCCAGCACCATGACAGGGGCTAATGAAAAACTGTTTTTT.

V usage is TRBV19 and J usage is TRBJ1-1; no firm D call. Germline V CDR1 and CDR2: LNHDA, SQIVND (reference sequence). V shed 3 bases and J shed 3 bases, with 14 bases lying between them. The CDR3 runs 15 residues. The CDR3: CASSIGGFGDTEAFF. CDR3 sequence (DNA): TGTGCCAGTAGTATCGGAGGTTTTGGGGACACTGAAGCTTTCTTT.

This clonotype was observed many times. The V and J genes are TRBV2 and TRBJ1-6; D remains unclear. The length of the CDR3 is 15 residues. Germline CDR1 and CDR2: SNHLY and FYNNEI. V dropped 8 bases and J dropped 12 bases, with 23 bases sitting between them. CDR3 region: CASRSGQGTGLPLHF. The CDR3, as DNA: TGTGCCAGCCGCAGTGGGCAAGGAACCGGTTTACCCCTCCACTTT.

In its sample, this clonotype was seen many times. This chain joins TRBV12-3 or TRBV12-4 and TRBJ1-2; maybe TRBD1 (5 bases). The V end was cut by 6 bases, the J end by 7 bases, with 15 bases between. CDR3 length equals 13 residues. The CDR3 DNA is TGTGCCAGCAGCCCGGGACGGCGATCTGGCTACACCTTC. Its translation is CASSPGRRSGYTF.

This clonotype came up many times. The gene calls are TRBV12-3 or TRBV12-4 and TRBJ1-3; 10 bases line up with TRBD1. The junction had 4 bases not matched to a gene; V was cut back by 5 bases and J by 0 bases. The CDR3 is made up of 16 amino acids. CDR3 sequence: CASSRRTGGSGNTIYF. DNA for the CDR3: TGTGCCAGCAGTCGCCGGACAGGGGGCTCTGGAAACACCATATATTTT.

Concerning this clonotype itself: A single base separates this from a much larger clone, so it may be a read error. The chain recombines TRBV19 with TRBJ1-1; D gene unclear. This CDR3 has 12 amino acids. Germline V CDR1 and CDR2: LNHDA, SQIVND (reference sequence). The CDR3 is CASSIGYTGAFF. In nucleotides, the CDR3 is TGTGCCAGTAGTATCGGGTACACTGGAGCTTTCTTT.

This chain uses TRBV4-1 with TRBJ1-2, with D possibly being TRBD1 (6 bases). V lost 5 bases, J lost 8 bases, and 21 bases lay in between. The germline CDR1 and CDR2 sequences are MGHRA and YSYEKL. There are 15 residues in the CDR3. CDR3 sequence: CASSYAKEWTDGYTF. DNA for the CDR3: TGCGCCAGCAGCTATGCGAAAGAGTGGACAGACGGCTACACCTTC.

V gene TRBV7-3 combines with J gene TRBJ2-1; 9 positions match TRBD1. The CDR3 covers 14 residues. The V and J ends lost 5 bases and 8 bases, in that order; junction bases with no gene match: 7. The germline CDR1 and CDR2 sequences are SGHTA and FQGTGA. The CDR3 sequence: CASSVQGDRDEQFF. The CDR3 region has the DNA TGTGCCAGCAGCGTTCAGGGGGACAGGGATGAGCAGTTCTTC.

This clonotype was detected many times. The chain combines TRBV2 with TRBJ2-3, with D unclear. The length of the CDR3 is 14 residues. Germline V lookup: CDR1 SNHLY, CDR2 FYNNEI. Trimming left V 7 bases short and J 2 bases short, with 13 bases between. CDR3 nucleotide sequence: TGTGCCAGCAAACTCAGGTCCAACACAGATACGCAGTATTTT. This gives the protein CASKLRSNTDTQYF.

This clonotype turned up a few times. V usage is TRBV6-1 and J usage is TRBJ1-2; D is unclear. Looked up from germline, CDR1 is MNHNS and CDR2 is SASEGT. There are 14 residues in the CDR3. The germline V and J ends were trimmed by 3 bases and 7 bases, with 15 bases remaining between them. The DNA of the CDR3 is TGTGCCAGCAGTGACTGGACGGTTTCTAGTGGCTACACCTTC. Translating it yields CASSDWTVSSGYTF.

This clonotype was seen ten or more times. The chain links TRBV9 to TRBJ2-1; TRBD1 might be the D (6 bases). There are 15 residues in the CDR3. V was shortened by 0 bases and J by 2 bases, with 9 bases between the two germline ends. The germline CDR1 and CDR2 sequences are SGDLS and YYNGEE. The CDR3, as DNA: TGTGCCAGCAGCGTAGAGGACAGTACCTACAATGAGCAGTTCTTC. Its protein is CASSVEDSTYNEQFF.

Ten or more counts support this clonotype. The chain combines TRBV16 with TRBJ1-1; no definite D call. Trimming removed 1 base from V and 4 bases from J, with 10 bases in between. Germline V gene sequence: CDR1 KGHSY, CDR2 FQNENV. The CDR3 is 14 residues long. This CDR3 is CASSQFMAATEAFF. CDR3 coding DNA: TGTGCCAGCAGCCAATTTATGGCAGCCACTGAAGCTTTCTTT.

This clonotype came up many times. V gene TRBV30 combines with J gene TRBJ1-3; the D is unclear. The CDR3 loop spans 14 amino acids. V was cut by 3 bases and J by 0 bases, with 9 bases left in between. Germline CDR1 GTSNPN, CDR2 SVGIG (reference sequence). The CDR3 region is CAWSPGSSGNTIYF. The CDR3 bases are TGTGCCTGGAGCCCGGGGAGCTCTGGAAACACCATATATTTT.

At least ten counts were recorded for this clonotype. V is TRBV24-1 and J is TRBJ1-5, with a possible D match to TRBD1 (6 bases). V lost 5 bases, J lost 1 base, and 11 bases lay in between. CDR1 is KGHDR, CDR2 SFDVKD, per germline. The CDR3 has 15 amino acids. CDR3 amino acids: CATSAETGSNQPQHF. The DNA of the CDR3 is TGTGCCACCAGTGCCGAAACAGGGAGCAATCAGCCCCAGCATTTT.

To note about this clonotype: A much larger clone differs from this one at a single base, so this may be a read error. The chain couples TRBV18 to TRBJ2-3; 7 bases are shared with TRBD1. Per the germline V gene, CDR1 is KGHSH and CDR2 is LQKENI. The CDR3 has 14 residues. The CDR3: CANSPTPGGDTQYF. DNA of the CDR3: TGTGCCAACTCACCCACTCCAGGGGGAGATACGCAGTATTTT.

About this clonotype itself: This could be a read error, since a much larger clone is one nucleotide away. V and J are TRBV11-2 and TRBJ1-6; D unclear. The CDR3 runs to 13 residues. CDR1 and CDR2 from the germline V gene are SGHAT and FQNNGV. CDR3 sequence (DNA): TGTGCCGGCAGCTTAAAGGGAGATTCACCCCTCCACTTT. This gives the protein CAGSLKGDSPLHF. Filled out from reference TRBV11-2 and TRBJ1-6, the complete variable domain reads EAGVAQSPRYKIIEKRQSVAFWCNPISGHATLYWYQQILGQGPKLLIQFQNNGVVDDSQLPKDRFSAERLKGVDSTLKIQPAKLEDSAVYLCAGSLKGDSPLHFGNGTRLTVT.

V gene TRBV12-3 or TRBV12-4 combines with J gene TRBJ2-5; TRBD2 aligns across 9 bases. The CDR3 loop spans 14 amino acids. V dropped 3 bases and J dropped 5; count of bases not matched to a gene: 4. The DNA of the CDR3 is TGTGCCAGCAGTTTTATGGGGACTAGCGAGACCCAGTACTTC. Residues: CASSFMGTSETQYF.

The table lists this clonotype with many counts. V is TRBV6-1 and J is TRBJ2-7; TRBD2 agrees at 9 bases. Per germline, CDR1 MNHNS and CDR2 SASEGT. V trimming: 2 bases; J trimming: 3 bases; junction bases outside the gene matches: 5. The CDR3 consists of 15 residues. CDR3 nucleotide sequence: TGTGCCAGCAGTGAAAAGGCGGGAGGGAGCTACGAGCAGTACTTC. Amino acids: CASSEKAGGSYEQYF.

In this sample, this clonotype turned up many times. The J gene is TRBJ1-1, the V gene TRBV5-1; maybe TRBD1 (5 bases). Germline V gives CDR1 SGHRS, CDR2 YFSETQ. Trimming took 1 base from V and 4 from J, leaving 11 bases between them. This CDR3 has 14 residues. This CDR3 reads CASSLNVGATEAFF. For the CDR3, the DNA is TGCGCCAGCAGCTTGAACGTAGGGGCCACTGAAGCTTTCTTT.